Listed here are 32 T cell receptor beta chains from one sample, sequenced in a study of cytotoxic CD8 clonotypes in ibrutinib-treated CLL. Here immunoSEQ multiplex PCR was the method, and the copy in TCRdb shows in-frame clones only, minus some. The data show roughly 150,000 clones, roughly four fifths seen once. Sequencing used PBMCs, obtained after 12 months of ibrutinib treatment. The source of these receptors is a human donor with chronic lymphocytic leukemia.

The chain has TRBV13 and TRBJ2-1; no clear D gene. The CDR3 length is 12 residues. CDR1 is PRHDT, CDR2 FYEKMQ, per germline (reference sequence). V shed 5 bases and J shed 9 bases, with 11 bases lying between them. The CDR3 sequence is CASSRGWTEQFF. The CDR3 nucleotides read TGTGCCAGCAGCCGAGGTTGGACTGAGCAGTTCTTC.

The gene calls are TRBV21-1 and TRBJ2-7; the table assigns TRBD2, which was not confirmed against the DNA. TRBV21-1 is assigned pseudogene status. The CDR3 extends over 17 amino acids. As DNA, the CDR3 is TGTGCCAGCAGCAAAGCGCGGGGGGGGCGCAGGATTTGCGAGCAGTACTTC. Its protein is CASSKARGGRRICEQYF.

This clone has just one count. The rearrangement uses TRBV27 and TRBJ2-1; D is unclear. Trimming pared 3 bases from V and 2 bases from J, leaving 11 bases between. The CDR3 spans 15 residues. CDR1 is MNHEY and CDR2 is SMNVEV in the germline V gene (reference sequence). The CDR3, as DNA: TGTGCCAGCAGTTTCCCCAGCCATACCTACAATGAGCAGTTCTTC. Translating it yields CASSFPSHTYNEQFF.

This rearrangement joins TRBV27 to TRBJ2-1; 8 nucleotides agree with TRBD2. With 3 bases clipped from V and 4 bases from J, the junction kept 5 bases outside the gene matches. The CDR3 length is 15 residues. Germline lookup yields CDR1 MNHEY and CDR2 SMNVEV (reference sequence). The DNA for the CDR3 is TGTGCCAGCAGTTTCCACGGGGGGGGGTACAATGAGCAGTTCTTC. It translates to CASSFHGGGYNEQFF.

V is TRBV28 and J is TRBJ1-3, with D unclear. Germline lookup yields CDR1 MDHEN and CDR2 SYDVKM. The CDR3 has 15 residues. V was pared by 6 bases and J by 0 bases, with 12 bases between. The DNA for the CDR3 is TGTGCCAGCAGCCTCGGGTCTATCTCTGGAAACACCATATATTTT. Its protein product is CASSLGSISGNTIYF.

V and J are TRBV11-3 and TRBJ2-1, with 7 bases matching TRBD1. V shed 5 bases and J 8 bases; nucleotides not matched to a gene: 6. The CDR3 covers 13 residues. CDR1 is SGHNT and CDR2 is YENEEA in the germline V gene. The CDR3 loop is CASSQQGLDEQFF. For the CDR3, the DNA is TGTGCCAGCAGCCAACAGGGGTTGGATGAGCAGTTCTTC.

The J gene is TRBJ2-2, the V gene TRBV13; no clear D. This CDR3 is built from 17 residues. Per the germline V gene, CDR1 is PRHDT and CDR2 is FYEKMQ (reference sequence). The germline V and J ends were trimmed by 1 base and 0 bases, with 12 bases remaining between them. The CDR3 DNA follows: TGTGCCAGCAGCTTAGTTCGTAGGCCGGCGAACACCGGGGAGCTGTTTTTT. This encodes CASSLVRRPANTGELFF.

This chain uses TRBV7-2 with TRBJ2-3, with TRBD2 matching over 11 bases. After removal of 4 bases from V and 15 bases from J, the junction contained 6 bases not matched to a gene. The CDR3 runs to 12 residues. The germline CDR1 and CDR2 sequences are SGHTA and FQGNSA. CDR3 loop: CASSSLAGASYF. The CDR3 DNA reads TGTGCCAGCAGCTCACTAGCGGGGGCTAGCTATTTT. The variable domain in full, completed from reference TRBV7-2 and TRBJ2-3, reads GAGVSQSPSNKVTEKGKDVELRCDPISGHTALYWYRQSLGQGLEFLIYFQGNSAPDKSGLPSDRFSAERTGGSVSTLTIQRTQQEDSAVYLCASSSLAGASYFGPGTRLTVL.

Here the CDR3 DNA reads TGTGCCAGCAGTCCGACCTCCGGGACTAGCGTCTACGAGCAGTACTTC. Translated: CASSPTSGTSVYEQYF. The V gene is TRBV27, the J gene TRBJ2-7; 10 positions match TRBD2. CDR3 size: 16 residues. In germline, CDR1 is MNHEY, CDR2 SMNVEV (reference sequence). J gave up 3 bases and V 5 bases, and 10 bases lay outside the gene matches.

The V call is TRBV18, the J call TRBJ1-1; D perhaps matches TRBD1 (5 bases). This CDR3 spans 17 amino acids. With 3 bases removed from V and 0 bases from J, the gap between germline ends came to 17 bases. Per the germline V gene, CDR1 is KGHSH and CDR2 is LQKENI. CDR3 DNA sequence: TGTGCCAGCTCACCTGTTGGGGCAGGGAACATGAACACTGAAGCTTTCTTT. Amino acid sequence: CASSPVGAGNMNTEAFF.

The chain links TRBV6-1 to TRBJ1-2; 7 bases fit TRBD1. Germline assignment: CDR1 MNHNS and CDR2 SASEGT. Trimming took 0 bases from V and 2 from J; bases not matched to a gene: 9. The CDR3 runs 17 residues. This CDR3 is CASSEAVRRGRNYGYTF. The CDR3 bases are TGTGCCAGCAGTGAAGCGGTGAGGAGGGGGCGCAACTATGGCTACACCTTC.

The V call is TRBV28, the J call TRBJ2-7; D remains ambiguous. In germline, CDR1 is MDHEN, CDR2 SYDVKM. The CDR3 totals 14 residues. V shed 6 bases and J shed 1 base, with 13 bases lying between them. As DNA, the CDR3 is TGTGCCAGCAGGGTAGATGGGCTATCCTACGAGCAGTACTTC. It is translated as CASRVDGLSYEQYF.

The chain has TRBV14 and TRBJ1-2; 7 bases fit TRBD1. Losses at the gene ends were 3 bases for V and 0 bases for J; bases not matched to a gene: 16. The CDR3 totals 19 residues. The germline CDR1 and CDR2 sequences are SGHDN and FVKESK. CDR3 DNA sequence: TGTGCCAGCAGCCACTTACCGGGCCTTACAGGGGAACCTAACTATGGCTACACCTTC. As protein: CASSHLPGLTGEPNYGYTF. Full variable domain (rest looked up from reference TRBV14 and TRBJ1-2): EAGVTQFPSHSVIEKGQTVTLRCDPISGHDNLYWYRRVMGKEIKFLLHFVKESKQDESGMPNNRFLAERTGGTYSTLKVQPAELEDSGVYFCASSHLPGLTGEPNYGYTFGSGTRLTVV.

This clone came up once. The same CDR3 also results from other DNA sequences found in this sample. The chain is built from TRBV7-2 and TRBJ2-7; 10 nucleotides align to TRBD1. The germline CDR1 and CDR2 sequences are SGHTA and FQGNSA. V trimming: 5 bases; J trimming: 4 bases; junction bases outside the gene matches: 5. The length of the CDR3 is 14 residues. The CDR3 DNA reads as TGTGCCAGCAGCCTGGGACAGGGGACGTACGAGCAGTACTTC. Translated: CASSLGQGTYEQYF.

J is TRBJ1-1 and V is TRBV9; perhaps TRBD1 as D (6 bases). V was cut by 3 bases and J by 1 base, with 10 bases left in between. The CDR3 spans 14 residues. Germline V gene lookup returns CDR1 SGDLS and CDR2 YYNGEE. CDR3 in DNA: TGTGCCAGCAGCGAGGGACATACGAACACTGAAGCTTTCTTT. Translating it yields CASSEGHTNTEAFF.

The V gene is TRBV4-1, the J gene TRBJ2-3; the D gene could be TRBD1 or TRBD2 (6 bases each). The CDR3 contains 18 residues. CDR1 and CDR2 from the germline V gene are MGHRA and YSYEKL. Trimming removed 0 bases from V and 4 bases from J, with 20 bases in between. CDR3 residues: CASSQDPSSGGRADTQYF. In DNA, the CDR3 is TGCGCCAGCAGCCAAGATCCGTCTTCCGGGGGCCGAGCAGATACGCAGTATTTT.

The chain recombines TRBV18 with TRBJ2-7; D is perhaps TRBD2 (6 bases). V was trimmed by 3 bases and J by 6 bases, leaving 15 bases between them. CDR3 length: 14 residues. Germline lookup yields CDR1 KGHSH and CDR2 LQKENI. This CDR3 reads CASSPRGSEGEQYF. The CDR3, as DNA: TGTGCCAGCTCACCGCGAGGGTCGGAGGGCGAGCAGTACTTC.

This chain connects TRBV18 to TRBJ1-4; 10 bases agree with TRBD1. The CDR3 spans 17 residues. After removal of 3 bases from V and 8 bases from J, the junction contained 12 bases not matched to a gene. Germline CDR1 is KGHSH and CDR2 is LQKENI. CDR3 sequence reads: CASSPTPGQGREEKLFF. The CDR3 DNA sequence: TGTGCCAGCTCACCCACCCCGGGACAGGGGCGGGAGGAAAAACTGTTTTTT.

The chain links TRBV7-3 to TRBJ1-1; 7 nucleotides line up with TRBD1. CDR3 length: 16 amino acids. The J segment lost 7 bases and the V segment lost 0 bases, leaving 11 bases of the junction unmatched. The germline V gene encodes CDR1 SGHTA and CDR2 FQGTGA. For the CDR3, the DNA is TGTGCCAGCAGCTTAACTCCTTCACAGGGGAGGGGTGAAGCTTTCTTT. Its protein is CASSLTPSQGRGEAFF.

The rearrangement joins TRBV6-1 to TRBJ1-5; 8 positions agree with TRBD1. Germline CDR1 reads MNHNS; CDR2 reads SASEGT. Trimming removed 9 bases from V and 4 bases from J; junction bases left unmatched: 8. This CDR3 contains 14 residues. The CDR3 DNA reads TGTGCCAGTTTGACAGGGGAGGTTAATCAGCCCCAGCATTTT. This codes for CASLTGEVNQPQHF.

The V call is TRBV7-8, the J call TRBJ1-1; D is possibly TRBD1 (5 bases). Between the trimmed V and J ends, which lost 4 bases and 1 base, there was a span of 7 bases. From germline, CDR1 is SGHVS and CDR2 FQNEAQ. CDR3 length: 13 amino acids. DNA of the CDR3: TGTGCCAGCAGCTCCGGGGCGAACACTGAAGCTTTCTTT. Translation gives CASSSGANTEAFF.

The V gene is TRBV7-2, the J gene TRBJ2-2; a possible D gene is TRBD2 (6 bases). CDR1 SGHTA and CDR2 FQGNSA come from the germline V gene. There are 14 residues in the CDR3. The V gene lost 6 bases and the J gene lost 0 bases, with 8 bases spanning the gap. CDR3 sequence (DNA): TGTGCCAGCAGACTAGCAGCGAACACCGGGGAGCTGTTTTTT. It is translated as CASRLAANTGELFF.

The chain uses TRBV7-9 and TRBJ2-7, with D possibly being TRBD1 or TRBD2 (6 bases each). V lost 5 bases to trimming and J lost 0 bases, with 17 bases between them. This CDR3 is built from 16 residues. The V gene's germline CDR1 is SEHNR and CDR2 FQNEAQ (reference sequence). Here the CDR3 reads CASSLSGATSSYEQYF. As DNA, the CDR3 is TGTGCCAGCAGCCTATCGGGGGCCACGAGCTCCTACGAGCAGTACTTC.

In DNA, the CDR3 is TGTGCCAGCACTCTAGGGGGCCTTTCTGGAAACACCATATATTTT. This gives the protein CASTLGGLSGNTIYF. The chain joins TRBV27 to TRBJ1-3; 7 bases are shared with TRBD1. The CDR3 consists of 15 residues. CDR1 MNHEY and CDR2 SMNVEV come from the germline V gene (reference sequence). Trimming cost V 7 bases and J 1 base; bases outside gene matches: 7.

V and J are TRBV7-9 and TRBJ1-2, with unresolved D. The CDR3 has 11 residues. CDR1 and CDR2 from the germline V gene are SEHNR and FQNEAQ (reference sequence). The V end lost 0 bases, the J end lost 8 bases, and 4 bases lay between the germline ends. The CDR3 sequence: CASSLAGGYTF. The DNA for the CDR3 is TGTGCCAGCAGCTTAGCTGGAGGCTACACCTTC.

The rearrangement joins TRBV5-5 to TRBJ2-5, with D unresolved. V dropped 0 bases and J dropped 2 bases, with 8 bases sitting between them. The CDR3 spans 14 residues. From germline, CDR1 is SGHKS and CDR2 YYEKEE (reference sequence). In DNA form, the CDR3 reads TGTGCCAGCAGCTTGGGGCAGACTCAAGAGACCCAGTACTTC. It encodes CASSLGQTQETQYF.

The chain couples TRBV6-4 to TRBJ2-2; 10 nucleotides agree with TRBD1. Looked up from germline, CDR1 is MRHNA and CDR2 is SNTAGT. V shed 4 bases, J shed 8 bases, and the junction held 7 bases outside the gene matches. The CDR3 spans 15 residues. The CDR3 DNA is TGTGCCAGCAGTGCCGGGACAGGGGCCTTGGGGGAGCTGTTTTTT. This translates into CASSAGTGALGELFF.

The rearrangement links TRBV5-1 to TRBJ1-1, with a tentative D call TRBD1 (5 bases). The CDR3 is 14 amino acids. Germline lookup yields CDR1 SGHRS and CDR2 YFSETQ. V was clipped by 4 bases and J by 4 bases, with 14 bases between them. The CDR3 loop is CASSVREGTTEAFF. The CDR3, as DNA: TGCGCCAGCAGCGTCCGGGAAGGGACCACTGAAGCTTTCTTT.

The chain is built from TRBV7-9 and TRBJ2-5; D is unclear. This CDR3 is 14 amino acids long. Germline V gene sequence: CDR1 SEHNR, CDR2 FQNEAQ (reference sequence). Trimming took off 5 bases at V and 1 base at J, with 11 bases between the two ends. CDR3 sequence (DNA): TGTGCCAGCAGCCAATGGACCATCCAAGAGACCCAGTACTTC. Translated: CASSQWTIQETQYF.

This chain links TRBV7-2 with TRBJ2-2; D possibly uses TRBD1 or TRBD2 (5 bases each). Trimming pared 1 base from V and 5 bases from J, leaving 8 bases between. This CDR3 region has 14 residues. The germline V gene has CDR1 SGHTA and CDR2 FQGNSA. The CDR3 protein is CASSLVWGTGELFF. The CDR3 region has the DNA TGTGCCAGCAGCTTAGTCTGGGGGACCGGGGAGCTGTTTTTT.

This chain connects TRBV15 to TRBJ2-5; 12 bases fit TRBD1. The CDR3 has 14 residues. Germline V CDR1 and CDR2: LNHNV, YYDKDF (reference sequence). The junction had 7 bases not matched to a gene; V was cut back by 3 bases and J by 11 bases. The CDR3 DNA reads TGTGCCACCAGCAGTGGGACAGGGGGCTGGGAGCAGTACTTC. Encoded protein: CATSSGTGGWEQYF.

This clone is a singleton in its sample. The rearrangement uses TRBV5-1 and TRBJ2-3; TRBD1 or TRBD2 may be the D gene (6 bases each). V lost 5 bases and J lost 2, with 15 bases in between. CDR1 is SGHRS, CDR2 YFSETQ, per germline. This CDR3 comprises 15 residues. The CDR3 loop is CASRDSGYFTDTQYF. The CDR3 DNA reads TGCGCCAGCAGGGACAGCGGGTACTTCACAGATACGCAGTATTTT.